Below are 22 T cell receptor beta chains sequenced from a single sample in a study of blood T cell repertoires in COVID-19. Sequencing used immunoSEQ multiplex PCR; TCRdb keeps in-frame clones, though not all of them. The table includes about 160,000 clones, approximately 80% detected once. Sequenced material: peripheral blood. The origin of the receptors is a man between 70 and 80 years old who had recovered from COVID-19.

The J gene is TRBJ2-1, the V gene TRBV29-1, with 8 nucleotides matching TRBD2. Looked up from germline, CDR1 is SQVTM and CDR2 is ANQGSEA. Trimming cost V 0 bases and J 8 bases; bases outside gene matches: 9. This CDR3 spans 15 amino acids. CDR3 DNA sequence: TGCAGCGTTGAAGAACCGGGACTAGGCGGGCATGAGCAGTTCTTC. It yields the protein CSVEEPGLGGHEQFF.

The rearrangement links TRBV7-3 to TRBJ1-1, with 10 bases fitting TRBD1. This CDR3 is 17 amino acids long. V was pared by 2 bases and J by 1 base, with 7 bases of the junction left unmatched. From germline, CDR1 is SGHTA and CDR2 FQGTGA. For the CDR3, the DNA is TGTGCCAGCAGCTTAGGTGGGACAGGGGTGGCGAACACTGAAGCTTTCTTT. As protein: CASSLGGTGVANTEAFF.

The V gene is TRBV11-3, the J gene TRBJ2-1; TRBD1 is a possible D gene (6 bases). V shed 0 bases and J shed 7 bases, with 13 bases lying between them. The germline V gene has CDR1 SGHNT and CDR2 YENEEA. The CDR3 sequence is 15 residues long. CDR3 bases: TGTGCCAGCAGCTTAGATCCCGACAGGTCGAATGAGCAGTTCTTC. As protein: CASSLDPDRSNEQFF. The full variable domain, in which reference TRBV11-3 and TRBJ2-1 provide the parts outside the CDR3, is EAGVVQSPRYKIIEKKQPVAFWCNPISGHNTLYWYLQNLGQGPELLIRYENEEAVDDSQLPKDRFSAERLKGVDSTLKIQPAELGDSAVYLCASSLDPDRSNEQFFGPGTRLTVL.

This clone was picked up one time. This chain uses TRBV29-1 with TRBJ1-2; TRBD1 agrees at 10 bases. The J segment lost 6 bases and the V segment lost 6 bases, leaving 4 bases of the junction unmatched. CDR1 and CDR2 (germline): SQVTM, ANQGSEA. The CDR3 has 12 amino acids. CDR3 nucleotides: TGCAGCGTCCGGACAGGGGGGGATGGCTACACCTTC. It encodes CSVRTGGDGYTF.

This chain joins TRBV7-2 and TRBJ2-5, with TRBD2 as a possible D gene (5 bases). This CDR3 is built from 15 residues. Looked up from germline, CDR1 is SGHTA and CDR2 is FQGNSA. Trimming took 1 base from V and 5 from J, leaving 14 bases between them. The CDR3 reads CASSLVRGRAETQYF. CDR3 nucleotides: TGTGCCAGCAGCTTAGTCCGGGGAAGAGCGGAGACCCAGTACTTC.

The CDR3 nucleotides are TGTGCCAGCAGCTCTTTGAACTCCAATGAGCAGTTCTTC. This codes for CASSSLNSNEQFF. This chain joins TRBV7-9 and TRBJ2-1; D remains ambiguous. CDR1 and CDR2 from the germline V gene are SEHNR and FQNEAQ (reference sequence). The CDR3 is made up of 13 amino acids. The V end was cut by 4 bases, the J end by 6 bases, with 10 bases between.

CDR3 sequence reads: CAWSFVDTQYF. In DNA, the CDR3 is TGTGCCTGGAGTTTCGTGGATACGCAGTATTTT. The chain links TRBV30 to TRBJ2-3; D is unclear. This CDR3 contains 11 residues. In germline, CDR1 is GTSNPN, CDR2 SVGIG (reference sequence). Trimming stripped 2 bases from V and 6 bases from J, with 6 bases between. The full variable domain, with the rest looked up from reference TRBV30 and TRBJ2-3, is SQTIHQWPATLVQPVGSPLSLECTVEGTSNPNLYWYRQAAGRGLQLLFYSVGIGQISSEVPQNLSASRPQDRQFILSSKKLLLSDSGFYLCAWSFVDTQYFGPGTRLTVL.

The chain links TRBV7-2 to TRBJ2-5; the match to TRBD2 covers 11 bases. The CDR3 loop spans 15 amino acids. V lost 5 bases, J lost 7 bases, and 9 bases stayed unmatched. Germline V gene data show CDR1 as SGHTA and CDR2 as FQGNSA. CDR3 loop: CASSPGLAGPRTQYF. CDR3 nucleotides: TGTGCCAGCAGCCCCGGACTAGCGGGCCCTAGGACCCAGTACTTC.

The chain uses TRBV28 and TRBJ2-5; weak D call: TRBD1 (7 bases). The V gene's germline CDR1 is MDHEN and CDR2 SYDVKM. The CDR3 totals 17 residues. Trimming cost V 7 bases and J 4 bases, with 25 bases left between them. CDR3 nucleotide sequence: TGTGCCAGCACCTCTATCCCCCGGAGGGGGCGCTCAGAGACCCAGTACTTC. As protein: CASTSIPRRGRSETQYF.

J is TRBJ1-2 and V is TRBV6-5; D remains unclear. The germline CDR1 and CDR2 sequences are MNHEY and SVGAGI. The CDR3 contains 13 residues. V gave up 11 bases and J gave up 6 bases, with 19 bases separating them. CDR3 sequence reads: CASSGTFMDGYTF. DNA of the CDR3: TGTGCCTCGTCGGGAACTTTTATGGATGGCTACACCTTC.

J is TRBJ2-3 and V is TRBV18, with no clear D. Germline V gives CDR1 KGHSH, CDR2 LQKENI. V lost 3 bases to trimming and J lost 5 bases, with 9 bases between them. The CDR3 spans 13 residues. The CDR3 here is CASSPLPGDTQYF. The CDR3 DNA is TGTGCCAGCTCACCCCTTCCCGGAGATACGCAGTATTTT.

The chain links TRBV9 to TRBJ2-3; 10 bases match TRBD2. V dropped 1 base and J dropped 5; count of bases not matched to a gene: 7. Germline CDR1 and CDR2: SGDLS and YYNGEE. CDR3 length: 16 amino acids. This CDR3 is CASSVSSGRLIDTQYF. CDR3 coding DNA: TGTGCCAGCAGCGTAAGTAGCGGGAGGTTGATAGATACGCAGTATTTT.

This chain links TRBV2 with TRBJ1-1; maybe TRBD1 (5 bases). The CDR3 consists of 15 residues. The V and J ends lost 6 bases and 1 base respectively, with 15 bases between them. The germline V gene encodes CDR1 SNHLY and CDR2 FYNNEI. The CDR3 sequence: CASSPLGQGNTEAFF. The CDR3 DNA sequence: TGTGCCAGCAGCCCCCTAGGTCAGGGGAACACTGAAGCTTTCTTT.

The rearrangement uses TRBV28 and TRBJ2-1, with 15 bases aligning to TRBD2. CDR1 and CDR2 from the germline V gene are MDHEN and SYDVKM. V shed 6 bases, J shed 12 bases, and the junction held 18 bases outside the gene matches. CDR3 length: 18 residues. The CDR3 bases are TGTGCCAGCAGGGAGACCTGGGGACTAGCGGGAGGCCGCCGTGGGCAGTTCTTC. This gives the protein CASRETWGLAGGRRGQFF.

V is TRBV6-2 or TRBV6-3 and J is TRBJ1-4; D not certain. CDR1 MNHEY and CDR2 SVGEGT come from the germline V gene. This CDR3 region has 14 residues. V was clipped by 5 bases and J by 1 base, with 8 bases between them. In nucleotides, the CDR3 is TGTGCCAGCAGTAACAGCCTAACTAATGAAAAACTGTTTTTT. Translating gives CASSNSLTNEKLFF.

The chain recombines TRBV18 with TRBJ1-2; 10 bases align to TRBD1. Germline V lookup: CDR1 KGHSH, CDR2 LQKENI. After removal of 1 base from V and 2 bases from J, the junction contained 7 bases not matched to a gene. The CDR3 totals 17 residues. The CDR3 sequence is CASSPLSGTGANYGYTF. CDR3 sequence (DNA): TGTGCCAGCTCACCACTTTCCGGGACAGGGGCAAACTATGGCTACACCTTC.

This chain joins TRBV18 and TRBJ2-2; TRBD2 is a possible D gene (6 bases). CDR1 and CDR2 (germline): KGHSH, LQKENI. The CDR3 runs 15 residues. The V end was cut by 3 bases, the J end by 7 bases, with 15 bases between. The DNA for the CDR3 is TGTGCCAGCTCACCGGCTAGCGTGGGGTTCGGGGAGCTGTTTTTT. This translates into CASSPASVGFGELFF.

V and J are TRBV3-1 (or the pseudogene TRBV3-2) and TRBJ1-1, with a possible D match to TRBD1 (5 bases). Trimming took off 1 base at V and 5 bases at J, with 11 bases between the two ends. CDR3 length: 14 amino acids. From germline, CDR1 is LGHDT and CDR2 YNNKEL (reference sequence). The DNA of the CDR3 is TGTGCCAGCAGCCAAGGGGAGGGGCGGACTGAAGCTTTCTTT. The encoded protein is CASSQGEGRTEAFF.

The chain has TRBV5-5 and TRBJ1-5; D unresolved. Trimming took off 1 base at V and 5 bases at J, with 4 bases between the two ends. The CDR3 sequence is 12 residues long. The germline V gene encodes CDR1 SGHKS and CDR2 YYEKEE (reference sequence). Here the CDR3 DNA reads TGTGCCAGCAGCTTGCCCGATCAGCCCCAGCATTTT. Protein sequence: CASSLPDQPQHF.

This clone was detected a few times. This chain connects TRBV6-2 or TRBV6-3 to TRBJ1-6; the match to TRBD1 covers 8 bases. CDR1 is MNHEY and CDR2 is SVGEGT in the germline V gene. With 5 bases clipped from V and 2 bases from J, the junction kept 8 bases outside the gene matches. CDR3 length: 17 amino acids. The CDR3: CASSPGGSRTYNSPLHF. CDR3 DNA sequence: TGTGCCAGCAGTCCAGGGGGCTCTAGGACCTATAATTCACCCCTCCACTTT.

The CDR3 nucleotides are TGTGCCAGCAGCTTAGCTCCCGGGACAGGGGGCACTGAAGCTTTCTTT. Its protein product is CASSLAPGTGGTEAFF. V gene TRBV7-9 combines with J gene TRBJ1-1, with 11 bases that match TRBD1. The CDR3 length is 16 residues. Germline V gene lookup returns CDR1 SEHNR and CDR2 FQNEAQ (reference sequence). Trimming cost V 0 bases and J 4 bases; bases outside gene matches: 4.

The chain couples TRBV4-3 to TRBJ1-6; maybe TRBD1 (6 bases). Trimming took off 3 bases at V and 7 bases at J, with 13 bases between the two ends. CDR1 and CDR2 from the germline V gene are LGHNA and YSLEER. The CDR3 consists of 15 residues. The CDR3 loop is CASSQQTGGNSPLHF. CDR3 bases: TGCGCCAGCAGCCAGCAGACAGGAGGCAATTCACCCCTCCACTTT.